This entry is about one TCR beta chain. Antigen unknown. This specimen belongs to a study of CD8 T cells in Susac syndrome. Overall study context: Each patient with Susac syndrome, at the time of blood draw, was therapy-naive, on corticosteroids, or on intravenous immunoglobulin alone.

It was negative isolation that provided the CD8+ and CD4+ T cells, whereas TEMRA cells were enriched by FACS. With random hexamers, reverse transcription was performed on about 0.5 to 1 ug of RNA. An immunoSEQ multiplex PCR amplified TCR beta CDR3 over 54 Vbeta and 13 Jbeta. Using its own MiXCR run on the immunoSEQ multiplex PCR reads, TCRdb lists one record per CDR3 protein. Counted here are 77,000 or so distinct CDR3 sequences, 90% to 95% occurring once; the ten biggest clones make up 0.5% to 0.65%. Germline V gene data show CDR1 as SGHRS and CDR2 as YFSETQ. This CDR3 is built from 16 residues. V gave up 4 bases and J gave up 5 bases, with 21 bases separating them. The study's findings and limits: The relatively small number of individuals in the TCR sequencing and HLA analysis was acknowledged by the study.

The receptor was derived from a human donor with Susac syndrome. Sequenced sample: CD4+ T cells from PBMCs. The J gene is TRBJ2-5, the V gene TRBV5-1, with D unresolved. In DNA, the CDR3 is TGCGCCAGCAGCCCTAACCCCGGTACCTTGGGGGAGACCCAGTACTTC. Residues: CASSPNPGTLGETQYF.